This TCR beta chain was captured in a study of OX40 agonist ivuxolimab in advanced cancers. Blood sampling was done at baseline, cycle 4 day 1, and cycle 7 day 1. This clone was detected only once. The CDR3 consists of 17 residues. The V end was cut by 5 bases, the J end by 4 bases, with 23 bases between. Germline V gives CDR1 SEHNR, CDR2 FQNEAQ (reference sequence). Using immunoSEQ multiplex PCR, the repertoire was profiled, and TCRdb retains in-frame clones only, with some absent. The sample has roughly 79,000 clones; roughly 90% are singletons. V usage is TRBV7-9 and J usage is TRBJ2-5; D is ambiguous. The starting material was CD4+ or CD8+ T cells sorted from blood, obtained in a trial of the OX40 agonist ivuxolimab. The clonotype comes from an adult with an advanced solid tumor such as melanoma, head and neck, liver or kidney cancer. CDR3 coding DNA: TGTGCCAGCAGCCTGCCCCGAGGAGACCGGCGTGGAGAGACCCAGTACTTC. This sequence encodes CASSLPRGDRRGETQYF.